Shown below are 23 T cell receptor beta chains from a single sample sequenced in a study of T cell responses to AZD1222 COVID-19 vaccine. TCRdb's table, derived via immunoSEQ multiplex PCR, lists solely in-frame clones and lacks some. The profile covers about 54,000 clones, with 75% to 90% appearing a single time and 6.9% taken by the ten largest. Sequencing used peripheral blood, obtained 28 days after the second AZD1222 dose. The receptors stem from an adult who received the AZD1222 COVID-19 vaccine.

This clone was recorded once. The CDR3 loop is CATSSRGVRTGELFF. DNA of the CDR3: TGTGCCACCAGCTCACGGGGCGTGAGGACCGGGGAGCTGTTTTTT. V gene TRBV15 combines with J gene TRBJ2-2; D is tentatively TRBD1 or TRBD2 (5 bases each). Germline V gene sequence: CDR1 LNHNV, CDR2 YYDKDF (reference sequence). This CDR3 is built from 15 residues. Trimming shortened V by 5 bases and J by 5 bases, and 15 bases separated the two germline ends. The full variable domain, its missing parts supplied by reference TRBV15 and TRBJ2-2, is DAMVIQNPRYQVTQFGKPVTLSCSQTLNHNVMYWYQQKSSQAPKLLFHYYDKDFNNEADTPDNFQSRRPNTSFCFLDIRSPGLGDTAMYLCATSSRGVRTGELFFGEGSRLTVL.

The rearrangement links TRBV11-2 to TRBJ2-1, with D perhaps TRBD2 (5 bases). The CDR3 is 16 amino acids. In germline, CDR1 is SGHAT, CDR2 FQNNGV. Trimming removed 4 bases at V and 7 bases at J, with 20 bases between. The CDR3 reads CASSSAGDTFGNEQFF. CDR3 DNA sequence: TGTGCCAGCAGCTCGGCGGGCGACACCTTTGGTAATGAGCAGTTCTTC.

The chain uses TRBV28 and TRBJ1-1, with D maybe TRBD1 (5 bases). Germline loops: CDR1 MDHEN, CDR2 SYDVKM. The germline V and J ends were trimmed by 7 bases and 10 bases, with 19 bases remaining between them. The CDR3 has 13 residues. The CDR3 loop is CASTSLGRLVAFF. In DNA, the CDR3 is TGTGCCAGCACCTCTCTGGGGCGATTGGTAGCTTTCTTT.

This CDR3 reads CASMTGGAREKLFF. The CDR3 DNA reads TGTGCCAGCATGACAGGAGGGGCCCGAGAAAAACTGTTTTTT. The V and J genes are TRBV2 and TRBJ1-4; D possibly corresponds to TRBD1 (6 bases). This CDR3 has 14 amino acids. V gave up 7 bases and J gave up 8 bases, with 17 bases separating them. The germline V gene encodes CDR1 SNHLY and CDR2 FYNNEI.

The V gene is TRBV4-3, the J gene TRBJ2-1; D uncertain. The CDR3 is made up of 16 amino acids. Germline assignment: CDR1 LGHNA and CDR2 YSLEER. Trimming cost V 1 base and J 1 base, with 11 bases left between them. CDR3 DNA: TGCGCCAGCAGCCAAGGACTTCTACTTTCCTACAATGAGCAGTTCTTC. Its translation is CASSQGLLLSYNEQFF.

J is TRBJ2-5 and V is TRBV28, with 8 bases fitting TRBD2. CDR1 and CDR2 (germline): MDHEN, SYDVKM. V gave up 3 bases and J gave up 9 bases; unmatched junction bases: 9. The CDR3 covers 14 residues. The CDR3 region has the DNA TGTGCCAGCAGTTTGGGAGCGGGGGTTACGCCCCAGTACTTC. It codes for CASSLGAGVTPQYF.

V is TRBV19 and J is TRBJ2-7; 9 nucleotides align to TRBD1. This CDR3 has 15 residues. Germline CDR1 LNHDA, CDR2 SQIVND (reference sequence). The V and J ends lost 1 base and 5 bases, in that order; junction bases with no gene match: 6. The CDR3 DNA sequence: TGTGCCAGTAGTATAGGGACAGGGGTCTCTAACGAGCAGTACTTC. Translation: CASSIGTGVSNEQYF.

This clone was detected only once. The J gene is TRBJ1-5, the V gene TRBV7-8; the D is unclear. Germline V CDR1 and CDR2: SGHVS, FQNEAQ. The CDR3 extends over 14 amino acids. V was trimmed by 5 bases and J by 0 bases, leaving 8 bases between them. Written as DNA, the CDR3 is TGTGCCAGCAGCGAATCGTATAGCAATCAGCCCCAGCATTTT. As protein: CASSESYSNQPQHF. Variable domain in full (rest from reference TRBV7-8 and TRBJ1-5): GAGVSQSPRYKVAKRGQDVALRCDPISGHVSLFWYQQALGQGPEFLTYFQNEAQLDKSGLPSDRFFAERPEGSVSTLKIQRTQQEDSAVYLCASSESYSNQPQHFGDGTRLSIL.

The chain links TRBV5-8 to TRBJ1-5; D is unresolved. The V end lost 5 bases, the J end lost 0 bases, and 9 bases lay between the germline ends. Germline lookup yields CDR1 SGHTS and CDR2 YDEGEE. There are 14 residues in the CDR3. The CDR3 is CASSGINSNQPQHF. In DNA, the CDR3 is TGTGCCAGCAGTGGAATTAATAGCAATCAGCCCCAGCATTTT.

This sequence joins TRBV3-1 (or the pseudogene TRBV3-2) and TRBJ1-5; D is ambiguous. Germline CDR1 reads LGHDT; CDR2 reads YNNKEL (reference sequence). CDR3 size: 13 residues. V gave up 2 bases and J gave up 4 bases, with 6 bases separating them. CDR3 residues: CASSQTQNQPQHF. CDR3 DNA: TGTGCCAGCAGCCAAACACAGAATCAGCCCCAGCATTTT.

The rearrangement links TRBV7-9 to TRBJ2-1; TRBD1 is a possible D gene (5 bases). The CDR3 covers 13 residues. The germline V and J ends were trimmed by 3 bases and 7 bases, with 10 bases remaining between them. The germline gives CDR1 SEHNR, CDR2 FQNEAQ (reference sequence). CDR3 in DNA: TGTGCCAGCAGCTTTTTTCAGGGTAATGAGCAGTTCTTC. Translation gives CASSFFQGNEQFF.

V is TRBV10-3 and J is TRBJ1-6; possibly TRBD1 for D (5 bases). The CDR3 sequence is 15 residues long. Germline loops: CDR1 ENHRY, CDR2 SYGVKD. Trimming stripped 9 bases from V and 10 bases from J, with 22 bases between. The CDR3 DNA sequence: TGTGCCATGAGACCCGGGACCGGCTCAGGATCACCCCTCCACTTT. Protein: CAMRPGTGSGSPLHF.

CDR3 protein: CASRTGTTDQGYTF. The DNA of the CDR3 is TGTGCCAGCAGGACCGGGACGACGGATCAAGGCTACACCTTC. The V gene is TRBV28, the J gene TRBJ1-2, with a possible D match to TRBD1 (5 bases). Trimming cost V 6 bases and J 8 bases, with 19 bases left between them. The CDR3 is made up of 14 amino acids. Germline lookup yields CDR1 MDHEN and CDR2 SYDVKM.

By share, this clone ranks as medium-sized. CDR3 sequence reads: CASSEVAASNTGELFF. CDR3 in DNA: TGTGCCAGCAGTGAAGTAGCGGCTTCGAACACCGGGGAGCTGTTTTTT. V gene TRBV2 combines with J gene TRBJ2-2, with D perhaps TRBD2 (6 bases). The CDR3 has 16 residues. Germline-derived CDR1 and CDR2 are SNHLY and FYNNEI. Trimming shortened V by 1 base and J by 0 bases, and 9 bases separated the two germline ends.

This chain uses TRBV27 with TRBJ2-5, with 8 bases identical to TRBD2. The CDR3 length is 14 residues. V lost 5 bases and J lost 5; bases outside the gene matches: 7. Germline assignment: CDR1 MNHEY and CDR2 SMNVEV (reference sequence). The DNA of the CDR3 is TGTGCCAGCAGTAGGGCGGGAGGCGGGGAGACCCAGTACTTC. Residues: CASSRAGGGETQYF.

The CDR3 sequence is CASSFRPGTGELFF. Written as DNA, the CDR3 is TGTGCCAGCAGCTTCCGACCGGGTACCGGGGAGCTGTTTTTT. This chain links TRBV11-2 with TRBJ2-2; D ambiguous. V was shortened by 3 bases and J by 5 bases, with 10 bases between the two germline ends. CDR3 length: 14 residues. Germline V lookup: CDR1 SGHAT, CDR2 FQNNGV. The full variable domain, with the rest looked up from reference TRBV11-2 and TRBJ2-2, is EAGVAQSPRYKIIEKRQSVAFWCNPISGHATLYWYQQILGQGPKLLIQFQNNGVVDDSQLPKDRFSAERLKGVDSTLKIQPAKLEDSAVYLCASSFRPGTGELFFGEGSRLTVL.

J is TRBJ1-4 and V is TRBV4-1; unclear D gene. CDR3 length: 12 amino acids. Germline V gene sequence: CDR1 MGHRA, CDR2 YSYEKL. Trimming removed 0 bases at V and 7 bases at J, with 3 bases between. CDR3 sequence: CASSQEGEKLFF. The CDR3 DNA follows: TGCGCCAGCAGCCAAGAAGGTGAAAAACTGTTTTTT.

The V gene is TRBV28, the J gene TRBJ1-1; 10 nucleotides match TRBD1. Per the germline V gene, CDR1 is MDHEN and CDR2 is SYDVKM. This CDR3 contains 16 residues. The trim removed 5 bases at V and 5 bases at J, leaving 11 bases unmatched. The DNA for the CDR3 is TGTGCCAGCAGTATTTCTCGAATGGACAGGGGGACTGAAGCTTTCTTT. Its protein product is CASSISRMDRGTEAFF.

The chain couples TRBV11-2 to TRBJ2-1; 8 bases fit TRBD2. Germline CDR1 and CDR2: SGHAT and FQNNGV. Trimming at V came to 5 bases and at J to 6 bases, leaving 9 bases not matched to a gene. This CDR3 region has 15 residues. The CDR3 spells CASSPLGLAGNEQFF. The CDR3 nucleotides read TGTGCCAGCAGCCCACTAGGACTAGCAGGCAATGAGCAGTTCTTC. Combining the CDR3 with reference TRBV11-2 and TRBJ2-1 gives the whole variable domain EAGVAQSPRYKIIEKRQSVAFWCNPISGHATLYWYQQILGQGPKLLIQFQNNGVVDDSQLPKDRFSAERLKGVDSTLKIQPAKLEDSAVYLCASSPLGLAGNEQFFGPGTRLTVL.

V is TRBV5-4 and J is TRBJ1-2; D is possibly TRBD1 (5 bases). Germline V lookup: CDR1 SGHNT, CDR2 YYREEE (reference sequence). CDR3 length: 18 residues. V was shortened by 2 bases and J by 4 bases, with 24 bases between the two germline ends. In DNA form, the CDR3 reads TGTGCCAGCAGCTTCTTCTCAAACCGGCAGGGCCTTTCCTATGGCTACACCTTC. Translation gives CASSFFSNRQGLSYGYTF.

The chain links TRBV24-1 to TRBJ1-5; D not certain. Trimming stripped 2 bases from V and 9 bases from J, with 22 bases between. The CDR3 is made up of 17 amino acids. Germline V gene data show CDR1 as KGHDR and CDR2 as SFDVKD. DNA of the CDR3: TGTGCCACCAGTGATTGGCCCGGGTCCTTTACGGCAAGGCCCCAGCATTTT. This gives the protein CATSDWPGSFTARPQHF.

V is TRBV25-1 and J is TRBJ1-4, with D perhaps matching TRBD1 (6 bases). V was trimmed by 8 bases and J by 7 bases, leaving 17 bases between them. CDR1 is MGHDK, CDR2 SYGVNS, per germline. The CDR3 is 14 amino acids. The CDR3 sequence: CASGGGGTIEKLFF. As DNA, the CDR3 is TGTGCCAGCGGCGGGGGGGGCACAATTGAAAAACTGTTTTTT.

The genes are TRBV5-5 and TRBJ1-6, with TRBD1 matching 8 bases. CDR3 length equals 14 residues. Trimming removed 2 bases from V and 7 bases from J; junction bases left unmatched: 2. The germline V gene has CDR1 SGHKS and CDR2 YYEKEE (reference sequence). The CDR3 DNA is TGTGCCAGCAGCTTCCGGACAGGGAATTCACCCCTCCACTTT. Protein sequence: CASSFRTGNSPLHF.